In this sample, the clone carrying this TCR beta chain turned up once. The table came from immunoSEQ multiplex PCR; TCRdb's copy has only in-frame clones and leaves some out. The table includes hundreds of thousands of clones, about 89% detected once. Germline assignment: CDR1 GTSNPN and CDR2 SVGIG (reference sequence). Trimming removed 4 bases from V and 1 base from J, with 10 bases in between. The CDR3 is 14 residues long. Seattle patients were enrolled while actively infected and followed longitudinally. These data are taken from a study of blood T cell repertoires in COVID-19. About the study: The analysed material was cDNA or gDNA that came from T cells, B-cell-depleted T cells, or PBMCs.

This clonotype was obtained from a woman aged 25 to 45 with COVID-19, enrolled during active disease. The sequencing sample was made of peripheral blood. The chain carries TRBV30 and TRBJ2-2; D is unresolved. This CDR3 is CAWNRLLNTGELFF. The DNA of the CDR3 is TGTGCCTGGAACCGACTCCTGAACACCGGGGAGCTGTTTTTT.